The clone carrying this TCR beta chain was picked up many times. The target antigen is unknown. CDR3 size: 19 residues. The germline V gene has CDR1 SGHTA and CDR2 FQGNSA. After removal of 1 base from V and 0 bases from J, the junction contained 13 bases not matched to a gene. This sample is part of a study of T cell repertoires in cytomegalovirus infection. TCRdb ran MiXCR on the reads and lists one entry per CDR3 protein. The data show 100,000 to 150,000 distinct CDR3 sequences, with approximately 30% seen just once and roughly 53% held by the top ten. The source was CD8+ T cells from cultured PBMCs, collected from culture after CMV antigen stimulation. The receptor's source is a human donor in good health (CMV status not recorded). Some clones in this sample may be carry-over from other donors' samples. This chain links TRBV7-2 with TRBJ2-5; 8 bases fit TRBD2. CDR3 sequence reads: CASSLVPVGRGVYQETQYF. CDR3 nucleotides: TGTGCCAGCAGCTTAGTTCCAGTTGGGCGGGGGGTGTACCAAGAGACCCAGTACTTC.